The rows below give T cell receptor beta chains drawn from one sample of a study of neoadjuvant anti-PD-1 for oral cavity cancer. Data came from immunoSEQ multiplex PCR; TCRdb stores just in-frame clones and leaves some out. The profile shows more than 9,500 clones, 70% to 75% of them singletons. Sequencing used PBMCs, obtained after nivolumab (anti-PD-1) treatment. The receptors here all came from a person aged 35-79 years with oral cavity squamous cell carcinoma. The CDR3 runs from the conserved cysteine through the conserved F or W. The D gene is left open where the match is weak. The size entry is marked missing in some rows and otherwise reads once, few, many or a size class.

V	size	J	D	CDR3	DNA
TRBV2	once	TRBJ1-2	NA	CASSGYSDGYTF	TGTGCCAGCAGTGGGTATTCAGATGGCTACACCTTC
TRBV6-1	once	TRBJ2-7	NA	CASSESLLKTVEQYF	TGTGCCAGCAGTGAATCCTTGTTGAAGACGGTCGAGCAGTACTTC
TRBV9	NA	TRBJ1-2	NA	CASSNRTDLANYGYTF	TGTGCCAGCAGCAATCGGACGGACTTGGCTAACTATGGCTACACCTTC
TRBV6-1	NA	TRBJ2-3	TRBD2	CASSENGSGRVGQYF	TGTGCCAGCAGTGAAAATGGGAGCGGGAGGGTGGGGCAGTATTTT
TRBV5-1	NA	TRBJ2-2	NA	CASSDITSAGELFF	TGCGCCAGCAGCGATATAACTAGTGCCGGGGAGCTGTTTTTT
TRBV13	NA	TRBJ2-2	NA	CASKRNGRGHTGELFF	TGTGCCAGCAAGCGTAATGGGAGAGGGCACACCGGGGAGCTGTTTTTT
TRBV4-1	few	TRBJ2-2	NA	CASSQVFGGELFF	TGCGCCAGCAGCCAAGTTTTTGGCGGGGAGCTGTTTTTT
TRBV2	NA	TRBJ2-2	NA	CASSDVSPAGELFF	TGTGCCAGCAGTGACGTCAGTCCCGCCGGGGAGCTGTTTTTT
TRBV11-1	NA	TRBJ2-1	NA	CASSLVGAYYNEQFF	TGTGCCAGCAGCTTAGTGGGGGCGTATTACAATGAGCAGTTCTTC
TRBV30	NA	TRBJ1-2	NA	CAWGRVRTALYGYTF	TGTGCCTGGGGCCGAGTGAGGACAGCCCTTTATGGCTACACCTTC
TRBV10-3	NA	TRBJ1-3	TRBD1	CAISQDRIGNTIYF	TGTGCCATCAGCCAGGACAGGATTGGAAACACCATATATTTT
TRBV11-2	NA	TRBJ1-1	NA	CASSLEFGRRTTEAFF	TGTGCCAGCAGCTTAGAATTCGGGCGGCGGACCACTGAAGCTTTCTTT
TRBV11-2	NA	TRBJ1-1	NA	CASSLAQGNTEAFF	TGTGCCAGCAGCTTAGCACAGGGGAACACTGAAGCTTTCTTT
TRBV19	NA	TRBJ1-2	NA	CASSIDSGLGYTF	TGTGCCAGTAGTATAGACAGTGGACTTGGCTACACCTTC
TRBV25-1	NA	TRBJ1-1	NA	CASSAITGHTEAFF	TGTGCCAGCAGTGCCATAACAGGGCACACTGAAGCTTTCTTT
TRBV7-9	NA	TRBJ2-7	TRBD1	CASSPSETGAGYEQYF	TGTGCCAGCAGCCCTTCGGAAACAGGGGCTGGCTACGAGCAGTACTTC
TRBV9	few	TRBJ1-4	TRBD1	CASSGQGWTNEKLFF	TGTGCCAGCAGCGGACAGGGATGGACTAATGAAAAACTGTTTTTT
TRBV27	NA	TRBJ1-1	NA	CASSRSGGNTEAFF	TGTGCCAGCAGTCGGAGCGGGGGGAACACTGAAGCTTTCTTT
TRBV5-6	few	TRBJ1-1	TRBD1	CASSVGTATEAFF	TGTGCCAGCAGCGTCGGGACAGCGACTGAAGCTTTCTTT
TRBV5-1	NA	TRBJ2-5	NA	CASSPSGKETQYF	TGCGCCAGCAGCCCGTCGGGAAAAGAGACCCAGTACTTC
TRBV4-1	NA	TRBJ2-5	NA	CASSPQDGQETQYF	TGCGCCAGCAGCCCTCAGGACGGACAAGAGACCCAGTACTTC
TRBV11-2	NA	TRBJ2-5	NA	CASSLYGGTLQETQYF	TGTGCCAGCAGCTTATATGGGGGCACACTTCAAGAGACCCAGTACTTC
TRBV28	NA	TRBJ2-7	NA	CASSSQAYLGNEQYF	TGTGCCAGCAGTTCCCAGGCGTATTTAGGGAACGAGCAGTACTTC
TRBV19	NA	TRBJ2-3	NA	CASSPLAQKNPDTQYF	TGTGCCAGTAGCCCTCTGGCCCAGAAAAACCCAGATACGCAGTATTTT
TRBV2	NA	TRBJ1-3	TRBD1	CASRTGSGNTIYF	TGTGCCAGCAGGACAGGGTCTGGAAACACCATATATTTT